This T cell receptor beta chain emerged from a study of blood T cells in healthy people across ages. The second PCR ran about 6 to 12 cycles with a sample-barcoded 5' primer and J-beta primers. TCRdb independently ran MiXCR on the 5' RACE reads; one entry per CDR3 protein. The sample consists of around 1.7 million distinct CDR3 sequences, 28% of them appearing once. CDR3 length: 14 residues. V was cut by 6 bases and J by 7 bases, with 16 bases left in between. Germline values: CDR1 SEHNR, CDR2 FQNEAQ (reference sequence). The sequencing input was blood. V and J are TRBV7-9 and TRBJ2-1, with D perhaps matching TRBD2 (6 bases). The sequence was obtained from a woman aged 25 to 39 in good health. The CDR3 region has the DNA TGTGCCAGCAGTCACGAAATGGGGACTAATGAGCAGTTCTTC. Encoded protein: CASSHEMGTNEQFF.